Each of the 9 T cell receptor beta chains below was sequenced from the same sample in a study of blood T cell repertoires in COVID-19. Data came from immunoSEQ multiplex PCR; TCRdb stores just in-frame clones and leaves some out. The repertoire holds about 64,000 clones, with just over 85% as singletons. Sequencing was performed on peripheral blood. The receptors derive from a man between 50 and 59 years old with active COVID-19.

The CDR3 spells CASSSSRDTQYF. For the CDR3, the DNA is TGCGCCAGCAGCTCCTCCAGAGATACGCAGTATTTT. The chain links TRBV5-1 to TRBJ2-3; D unclear. The germline gives CDR1 SGHRS, CDR2 YFSETQ. There are 12 residues in the CDR3. Trimming cost V 3 bases and J 5 bases, with 7 bases left between them. The full variable domain, its missing parts supplied by reference TRBV5-1 and TRBJ2-3, is KAGVTQTPRYLIKTRGQQVTLSCSPISGHRSVSWYQQTPGQGLQFLFEYFSETQRNKGNFPGRFSGRQFSNSRSEMNVSTLELGDSALYLCASSSSRDTQYFGPGTRLTVL.

The rearrangement joins TRBV6-1 to TRBJ2-1; 7 bases match TRBD1. Germline V gives CDR1 MNHNS, CDR2 SASEGT. Losses at the gene ends were 6 bases for V and 8 bases for J; bases not matched to a gene: 13. This CDR3 spans 15 amino acids. Written as DNA, the CDR3 is TGTGCCAGCAGAACCACTCGACAGGGCGGCGATGAGCAGTTCTTC. Protein: CASRTTRQGGDEQFF.

The chain links TRBV10-3 to TRBJ2-5, with 14 bases matching TRBD2. CDR3 length: 17 amino acids. The germline V gene has CDR1 ENHRY and CDR2 SYGVKD. V lost 5 bases and J lost 5; bases outside the gene matches: 10. The CDR3 spells CAISLTGTSGSGETQYF. In DNA, the CDR3 is TGTGCCATCAGTCTGACCGGGACTAGCGGGAGTGGGGAGACCCAGTACTTC.

The rearrangement links TRBV27 to TRBJ2-7; D gene unclear. CDR1 is MNHEY and CDR2 is SMNVEV in the germline V gene (reference sequence). The CDR3 spans 13 residues. Trimming stripped 6 bases from V and 4 bases from J, with 13 bases between. In nucleotides, the CDR3 is TGTGCCAGCAGCCGGGTGGCCGGGTACGAGCAGTACTTC. As protein: CASSRVAGYEQYF.

The genes are TRBV5-1 and TRBJ1-4; a possible D gene is TRBD1 (6 bases). This CDR3 comprises 14 residues. The V gene's germline CDR1 is SGHRS and CDR2 YFSETQ. Trimming took off 3 bases at V and 12 bases at J, with 18 bases between the two ends. The CDR3 loop is CASSSRTEKTELFF. CDR3 bases: TGCGCCAGCAGCTCTCGGACAGAAAAGACAGAACTGTTTTTT. Together with reference TRBV5-1 and TRBJ1-4, the CDR3 gives the full variable domain: KAGVTQTPRYLIKTRGQQVTLSCSPISGHRSVSWYQQTPGQGLQFLFEYFSETQRNKGNFPGRFSGRQFSNSRSEMNVSTLELGDSALYLCASSSRTEKTELFFGSGTQLSVL.

This rearrangement joins TRBV14 to TRBJ1-1; 7 bases agree with TRBD1. The CDR3 has 13 residues. Germline V CDR1 and CDR2: SGHDN, FVKESK. J gave up 3 bases and V 6 bases, and 4 bases lay outside the gene matches. DNA for the CDR3: TGTGCCAGCAGTTTTGACAGGGACACTGAAGCTTTCTTT. It translates to CASSFDRDTEAFF.

In this sample, this clone turned up a few times. The chain uses TRBV6-5 and TRBJ1-5, with 7 bases lining up with TRBD1. J gave up 2 bases and V 6 bases, and 4 bases lay outside the gene matches. Looked up from germline, CDR1 is MNHEY and CDR2 is SVGAGI. The CDR3 is 14 amino acids. DNA of the CDR3: TGTGCCAGCAGGCCCACAGGGGGCAATCAGCCCCAGCATTTT. Its translation: CASRPTGGNQPQHF.

The chain is built from TRBV5-6 and TRBJ1-5; the D is unclear. Germline lookup yields CDR1 SGHDT and CDR2 YYEEEE. V was cut by 4 bases and J by 0 bases, with 14 bases left in between. This CDR3 contains 16 residues. The CDR3 DNA follows: TGTGCCAGCAGCCGACGTACGGGAATTAGCAATCAGCCCCAGCATTTT. It encodes CASSRRTGISNQPQHF.

This clone was counted once. CDR3 protein: CASSRQPRRDTDTQYF. The CDR3 DNA is TGTGCCAGCAGCCGGCAACCGCGGAGAGACACAGATACGCAGTATTTT. The V call is TRBV4-2, the J call TRBJ2-3; D unresolved. The CDR3 loop spans 16 amino acids. Trimming stripped 4 bases from V and 2 bases from J, with 16 bases between. CDR1 and CDR2 from the germline V gene are LGHNA and YNFKEQ.